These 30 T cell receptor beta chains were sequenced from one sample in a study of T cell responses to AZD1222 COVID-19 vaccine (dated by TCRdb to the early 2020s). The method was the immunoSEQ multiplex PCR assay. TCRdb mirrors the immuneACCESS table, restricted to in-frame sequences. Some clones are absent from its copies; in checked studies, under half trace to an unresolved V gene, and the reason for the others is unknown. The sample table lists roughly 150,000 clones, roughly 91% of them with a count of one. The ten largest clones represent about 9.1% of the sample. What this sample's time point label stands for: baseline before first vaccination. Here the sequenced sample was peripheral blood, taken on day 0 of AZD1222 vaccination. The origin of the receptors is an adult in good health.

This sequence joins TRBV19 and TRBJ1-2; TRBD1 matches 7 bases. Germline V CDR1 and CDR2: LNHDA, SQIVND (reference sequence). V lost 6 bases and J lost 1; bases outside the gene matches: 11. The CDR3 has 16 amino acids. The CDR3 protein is CASSQSGTANNYGYTF. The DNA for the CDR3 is TGTGCCAGTAGCCAATCCGGGACAGCTAATAACTATGGCTACACCTTC. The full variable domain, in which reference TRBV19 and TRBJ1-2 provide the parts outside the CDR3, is DGGITQSPKYLFRKEGQNVTLSCEQNLNHDAMYWYRQDPGQGLRLIYYSQIVNDFQKGDIAEGYSVSREKKESFPLTVTSAQKNPTAFYLCASSQSGTANNYGYTFGSGTRLTVV.

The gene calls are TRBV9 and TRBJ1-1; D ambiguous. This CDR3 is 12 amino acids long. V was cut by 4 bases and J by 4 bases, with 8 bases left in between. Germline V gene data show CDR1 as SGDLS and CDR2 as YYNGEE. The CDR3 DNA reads TGTGCCAGCAGCATGGGAGGCACTGAAGCTTTCTTT. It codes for CASSMGGTEAFF.

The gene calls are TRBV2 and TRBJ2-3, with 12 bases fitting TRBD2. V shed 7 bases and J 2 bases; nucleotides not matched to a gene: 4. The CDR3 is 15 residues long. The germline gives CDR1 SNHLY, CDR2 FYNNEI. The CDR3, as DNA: TGTGCCAGCAAATCTAGCGGGGGGGCCACAGATACGCAGTATTTT. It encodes CASKSSGGATDTQYF.

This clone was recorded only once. The CDR3 nucleotides are TGTGCCAGCAGCCAGAGTTTGGGTGGGGAAAAACTGTTTTTT. As protein: CASSQSLGGEKLFF. The chain uses TRBV4-2 and TRBJ1-4; D unclear. V lost 3 bases and J lost 8, with 13 bases in between. Germline CDR1 is LGHNA and CDR2 is YNFKEQ. The CDR3 is 14 residues long.

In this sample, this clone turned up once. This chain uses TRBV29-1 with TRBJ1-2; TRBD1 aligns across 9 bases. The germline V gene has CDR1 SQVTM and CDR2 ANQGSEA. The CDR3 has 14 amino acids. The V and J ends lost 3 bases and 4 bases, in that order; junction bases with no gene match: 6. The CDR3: CSVDNRGQGYGYTF. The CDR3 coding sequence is TGCAGCGTTGATAACAGGGGGCAGGGCTATGGCTACACCTTC.

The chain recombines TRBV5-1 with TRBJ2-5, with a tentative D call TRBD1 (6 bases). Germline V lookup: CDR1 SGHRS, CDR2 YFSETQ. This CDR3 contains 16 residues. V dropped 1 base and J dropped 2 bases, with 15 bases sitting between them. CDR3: CASSLIPGQIQETQYF. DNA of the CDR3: TGCGCCAGCAGCTTGATCCCCGGACAGATACAAGAGACCCAGTACTTC.

Here the CDR3 DNA reads TGCGCCAGCAGCCAGGCTAATGACAGACGCTACGAGCAGTACTTC. Amino acids: CASSQANDRRYEQYF. The genes are TRBV4-1 and TRBJ2-7; a weak D match, TRBD1 (5 bases). V gave up 3 bases and J gave up 3 bases, with 15 bases separating them. Germline V CDR1 and CDR2: MGHRA, YSYEKL. The CDR3 is 15 residues long.

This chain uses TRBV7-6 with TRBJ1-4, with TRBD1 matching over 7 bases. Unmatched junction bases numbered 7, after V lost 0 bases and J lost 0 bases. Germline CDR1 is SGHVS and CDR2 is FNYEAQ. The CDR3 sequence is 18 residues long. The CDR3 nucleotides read TGTGCCAGCAGCTTAGCGGCAGGGGGAGCCGCAACTAATGAAAAACTGTTTTTT. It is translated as CASSLAAGGAATNEKLFF.

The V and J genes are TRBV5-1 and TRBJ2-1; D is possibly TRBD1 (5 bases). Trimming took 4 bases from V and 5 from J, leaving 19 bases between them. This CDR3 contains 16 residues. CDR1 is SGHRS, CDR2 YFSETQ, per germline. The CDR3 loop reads CASSPTGLQDNNEQFF. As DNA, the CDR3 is TGCGCCAGCAGCCCGACCGGGTTACAGGATAACAATGAGCAGTTCTTC.

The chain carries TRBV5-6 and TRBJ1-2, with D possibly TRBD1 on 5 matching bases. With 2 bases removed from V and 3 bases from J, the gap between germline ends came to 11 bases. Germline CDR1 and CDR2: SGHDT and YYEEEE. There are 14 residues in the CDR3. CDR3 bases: TGTGCCAGCAGCTTACATCTGGGGGACTATGGCTACACCTTC. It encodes CASSLHLGDYGYTF.

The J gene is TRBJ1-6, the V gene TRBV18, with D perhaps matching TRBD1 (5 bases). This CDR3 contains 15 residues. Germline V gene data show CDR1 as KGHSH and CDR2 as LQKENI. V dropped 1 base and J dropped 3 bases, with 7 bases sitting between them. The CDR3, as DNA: TGTGCCAGCTCACCACGACAGCTCTATAATTCACCCCTCCACTTT. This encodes CASSPRQLYNSPLHF.

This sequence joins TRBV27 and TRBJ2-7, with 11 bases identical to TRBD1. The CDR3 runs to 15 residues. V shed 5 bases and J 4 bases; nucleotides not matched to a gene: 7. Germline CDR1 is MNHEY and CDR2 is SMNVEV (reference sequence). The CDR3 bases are TGTGCCAGCAGTCGGTCGGGGACAGGGGGTTACGAGCAGTACTTC. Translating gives CASSRSGTGGYEQYF.

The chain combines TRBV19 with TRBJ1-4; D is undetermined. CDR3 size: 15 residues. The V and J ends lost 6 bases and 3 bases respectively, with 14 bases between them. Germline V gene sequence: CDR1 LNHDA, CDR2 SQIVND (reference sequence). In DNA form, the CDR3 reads TGTGCCAGTAGACCTTCGGGAATTTCTAATGAAAAACTGTTTTTT. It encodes CASRPSGISNEKLFF.

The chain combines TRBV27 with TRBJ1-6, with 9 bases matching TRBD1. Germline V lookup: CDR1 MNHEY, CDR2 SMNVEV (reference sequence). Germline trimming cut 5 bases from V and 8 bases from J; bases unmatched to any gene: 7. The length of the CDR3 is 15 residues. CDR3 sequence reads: CASSTTGGTYSPLHF. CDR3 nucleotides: TGTGCCAGCAGTACGACAGGGGGAACGTATTCACCCCTCCACTTT.

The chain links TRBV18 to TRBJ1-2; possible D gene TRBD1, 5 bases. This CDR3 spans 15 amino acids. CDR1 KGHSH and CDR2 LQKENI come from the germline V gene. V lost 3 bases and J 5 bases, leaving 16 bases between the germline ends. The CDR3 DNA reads TGTGCCAGCTCACCCTTAATGGAGGGGAGTTATGGCTACACCTTC. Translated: CASSPLMEGSYGYTF.

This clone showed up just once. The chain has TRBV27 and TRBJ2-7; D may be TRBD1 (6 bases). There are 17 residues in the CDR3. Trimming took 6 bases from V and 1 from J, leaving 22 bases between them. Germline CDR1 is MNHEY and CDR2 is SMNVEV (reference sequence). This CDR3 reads CASRLNLQGPHSYEQYF. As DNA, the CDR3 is TGTGCCAGCAGGCTCAACCTACAGGGCCCGCATTCCTACGAGCAGTACTTC.

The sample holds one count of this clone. The CDR3 loop is CASSPSGTSGSGNTIYF. CDR3 nucleotide sequence: TGTGCCAGCTCACCTTCCGGGACATCAGGCTCTGGAAACACCATATATTTT. This rearrangement joins TRBV18 to TRBJ1-3; maybe TRBD1 (6 bases). Trimming removed 3 bases from V and 0 bases from J, with 15 bases in between. Looked up from germline, CDR1 is KGHSH and CDR2 is LQKENI. The length of the CDR3 is 17 residues.

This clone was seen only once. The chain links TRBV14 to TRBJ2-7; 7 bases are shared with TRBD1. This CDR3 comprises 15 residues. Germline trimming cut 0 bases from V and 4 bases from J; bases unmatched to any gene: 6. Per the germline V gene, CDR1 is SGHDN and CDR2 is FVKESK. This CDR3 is CASSQDLDRSYEQYF. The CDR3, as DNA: TGTGCCAGCAGCCAAGACTTGGACAGGTCTTACGAGCAGTACTTC.

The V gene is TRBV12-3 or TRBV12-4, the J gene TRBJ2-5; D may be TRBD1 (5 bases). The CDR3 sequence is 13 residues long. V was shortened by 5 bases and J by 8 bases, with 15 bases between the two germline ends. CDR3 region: CASSVRERGTQYF. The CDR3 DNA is TGTGCCAGCAGTGTCAGGGAAAGGGGAACCCAGTACTTC.

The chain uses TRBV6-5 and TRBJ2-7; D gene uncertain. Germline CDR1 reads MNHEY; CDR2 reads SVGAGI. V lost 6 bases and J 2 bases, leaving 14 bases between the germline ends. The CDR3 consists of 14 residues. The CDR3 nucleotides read TGTGCCAGCAGCCCCCGGCAACCCCCCTACGAGCAGTACTTC. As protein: CASSPRQPPYEQYF.

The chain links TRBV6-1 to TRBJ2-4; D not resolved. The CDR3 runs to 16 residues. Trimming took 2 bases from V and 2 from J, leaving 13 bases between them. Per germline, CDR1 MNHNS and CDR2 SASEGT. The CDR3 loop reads CASSERPEPTKNIQYF. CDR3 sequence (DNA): TGTGCCAGCAGTGAAAGGCCAGAACCCACCAAAAACATTCAGTACTTC.

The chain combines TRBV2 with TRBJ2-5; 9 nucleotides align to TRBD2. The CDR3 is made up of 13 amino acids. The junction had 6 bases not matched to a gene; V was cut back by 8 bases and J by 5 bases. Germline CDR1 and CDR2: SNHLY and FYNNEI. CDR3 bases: TGTGCCAGCCGGCGGGGGGGCCGGGAGACCCAGTACTTC. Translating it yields CASRRGGRETQYF. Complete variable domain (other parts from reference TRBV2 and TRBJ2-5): EPEVTQTPSHQVTQMGQEVILRCVPISNHLYFYWYRQILGQKVEFLVSFYNNEISEKSEIFDDQFSVERPDGSNFTLKIRSTKLEDSAMYFCASRRGGRETQYFGPGTRLLVL.

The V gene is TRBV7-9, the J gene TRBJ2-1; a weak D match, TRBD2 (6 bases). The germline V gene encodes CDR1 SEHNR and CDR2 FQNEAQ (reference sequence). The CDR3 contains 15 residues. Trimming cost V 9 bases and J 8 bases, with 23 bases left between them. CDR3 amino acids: CASTNRDSQIDEQFF. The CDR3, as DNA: TGTGCCAGTACCAACCGGGACTCTCAAATCGATGAGCAGTTCTTC.

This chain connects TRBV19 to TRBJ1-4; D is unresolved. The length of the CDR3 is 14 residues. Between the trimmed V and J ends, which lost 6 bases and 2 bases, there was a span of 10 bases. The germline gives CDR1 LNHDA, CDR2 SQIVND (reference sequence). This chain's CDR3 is CASRAGGTNEKLFF. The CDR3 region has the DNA TGTGCCAGTAGAGCGGGTGGGACTAATGAAAAACTGTTTTTT.

This CDR3 reads CASSFLGEQFF. The CDR3 DNA follows: TGTGCCAGCAGTTTCCTTGGTGAGCAGTTCTTC. V and J are TRBV12-3 or TRBV12-4 and TRBJ2-1; D remains unclear. The CDR3 length is 11 residues. Deletions cut 3 bases from V and 9 bases from J, with 6 bases between.

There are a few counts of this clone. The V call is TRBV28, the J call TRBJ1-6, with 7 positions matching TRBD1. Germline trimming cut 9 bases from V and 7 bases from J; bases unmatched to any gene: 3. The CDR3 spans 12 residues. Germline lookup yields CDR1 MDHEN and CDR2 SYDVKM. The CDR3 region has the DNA TGTGCCAGTGGGACAGCCAATTCACCCCTCCACTTT. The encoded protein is CASGTANSPLHF.

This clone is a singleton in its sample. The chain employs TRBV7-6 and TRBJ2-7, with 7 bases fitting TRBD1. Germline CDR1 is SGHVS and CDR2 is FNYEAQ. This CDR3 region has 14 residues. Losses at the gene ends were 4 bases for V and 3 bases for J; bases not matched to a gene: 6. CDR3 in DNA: TGTGCCAGCAGCTCCCCGGGACAGAACTACGAGCAGTACTTC. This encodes CASSSPGQNYEQYF. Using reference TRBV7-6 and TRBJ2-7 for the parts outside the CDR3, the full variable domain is GAGVSQSPRYKVTKRGQDVALRCDPISGHVSLYWYRQALGQGPEFLTYFNYEAQQDKSGLPNDRFSAERPEGSISTLTIQRTEQRDSAMYRCASSSPGQNYEQYFGPGTRLTVT.

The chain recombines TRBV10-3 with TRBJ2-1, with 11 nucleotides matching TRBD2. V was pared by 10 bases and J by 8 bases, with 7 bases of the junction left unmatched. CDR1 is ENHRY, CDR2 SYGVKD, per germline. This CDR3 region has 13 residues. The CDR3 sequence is CATRLAGGYEQFF. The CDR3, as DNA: TGTGCCACCAGGCTAGCGGGGGGTTATGAGCAGTTCTTC.

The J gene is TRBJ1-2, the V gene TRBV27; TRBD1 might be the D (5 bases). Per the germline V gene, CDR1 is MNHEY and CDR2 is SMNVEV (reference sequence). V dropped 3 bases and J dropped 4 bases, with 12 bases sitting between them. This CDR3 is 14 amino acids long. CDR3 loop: CASSFLGEGYGYTF. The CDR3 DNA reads TGTGCCAGCAGTTTCTTGGGGGAAGGCTATGGCTACACCTTC.

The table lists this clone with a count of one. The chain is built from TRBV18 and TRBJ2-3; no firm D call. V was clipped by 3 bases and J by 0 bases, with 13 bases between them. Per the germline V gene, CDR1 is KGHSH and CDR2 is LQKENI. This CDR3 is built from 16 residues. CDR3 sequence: CASSPILYPSTDTQYF. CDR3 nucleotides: TGTGCCAGCTCACCGATTTTATACCCTAGCACAGATACGCAGTATTTT.